This is a list of T cell receptor beta chains from one sample in a study of technical replicates of blood from a handful of donors. TCRdb's table, derived via immunoSEQ multiplex PCR, lists solely in-frame clones and lacks some. The sample has about 70,000 clones; approximately 97% are singletons. The sequencing sample was made of T cells isolated from PBMCs. The receptors were gathered from a human donor in good health. Each CDR3 is given with its conserved first and last residue.

V gene	CDR3 protein
TRBV27	CASSMGTANYGYTF
TRBV27	CASRINRGTDTQYF
TRBV5-1	CASSLSQGRSYEQYF
TRBV28	CASSTPGLAGYEQYF
TRBV27	CASFGLAGRDEQYF
TRBV6-1	CASDFDRRKETQYF
TRBV25-1	CASSDSLGTGGTEAFF
TRBV9	CASSVGQDYGYTF
TRBV7-6	CASSLGDQGVVYNEQFF
TRBV6-5	CASSHGTSGSYF
TRBV10-2	CASSDRGSATNEKLFF
TRBV7-8	CASSLLARRTGTARNEQYF
TRBV6-1	CASSELFGGELFF
TRBV7-9	CASSLGDGRGISYEQYF
TRBV6-6	CASSYSGGGAVDTQYF
TRBV15	CATSTRSNQPQHF
TRBV11-3	CASSPNRQDSIYEQYF
TRBV6-6	CASSSPSRSLNTEAFF
TRBV27	CASSLDRGGQPQHF
TRBV27	CASSGAGEQYF
TRBV27	CASSLDGTSVSYEQYF
TRBV30	CAWSEAGDSPLHF
TRBV29-1	CSVDLESAVAFF
TRBV7-2	CASSLGGQIETQYF
TRBV10-1	CASSESALAGEGEQYF